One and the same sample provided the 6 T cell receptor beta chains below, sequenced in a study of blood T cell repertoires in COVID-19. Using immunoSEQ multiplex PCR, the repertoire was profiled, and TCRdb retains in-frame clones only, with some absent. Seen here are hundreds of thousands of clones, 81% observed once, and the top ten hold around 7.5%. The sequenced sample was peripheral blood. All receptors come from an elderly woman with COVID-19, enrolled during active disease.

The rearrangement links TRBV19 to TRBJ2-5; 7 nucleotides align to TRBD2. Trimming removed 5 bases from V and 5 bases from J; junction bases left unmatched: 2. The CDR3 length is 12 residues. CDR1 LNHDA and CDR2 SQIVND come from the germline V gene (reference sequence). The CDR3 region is CASSYGGETQYF. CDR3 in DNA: TGTGCCAGTAGTTACGGGGGGGAGACCCAGTACTTC.

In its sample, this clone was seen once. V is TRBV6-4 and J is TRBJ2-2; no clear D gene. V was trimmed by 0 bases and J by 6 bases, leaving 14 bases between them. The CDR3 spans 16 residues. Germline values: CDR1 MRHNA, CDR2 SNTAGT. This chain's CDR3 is CASSDSGYPPSGELFF. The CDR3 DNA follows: TGTGCCAGCAGTGACTCGGGCTACCCCCCCTCCGGGGAGCTGTTTTTT.

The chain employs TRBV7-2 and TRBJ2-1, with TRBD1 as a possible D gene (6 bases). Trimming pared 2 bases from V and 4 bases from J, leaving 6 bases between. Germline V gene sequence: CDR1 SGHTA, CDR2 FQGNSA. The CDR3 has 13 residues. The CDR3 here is CASSLQGYNEQFF. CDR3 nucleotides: TGTGCCAGCAGCTTACAGGGGTACAATGAGCAGTTCTTC.

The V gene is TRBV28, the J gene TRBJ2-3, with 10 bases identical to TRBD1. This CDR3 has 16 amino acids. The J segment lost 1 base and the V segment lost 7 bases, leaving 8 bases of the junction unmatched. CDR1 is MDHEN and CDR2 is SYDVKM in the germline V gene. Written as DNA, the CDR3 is TGTGCCAGCACTTACCCCGGGACAGGGGGCACAGATACGCAGTATTTT. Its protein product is CASTYPGTGGTDTQYF.

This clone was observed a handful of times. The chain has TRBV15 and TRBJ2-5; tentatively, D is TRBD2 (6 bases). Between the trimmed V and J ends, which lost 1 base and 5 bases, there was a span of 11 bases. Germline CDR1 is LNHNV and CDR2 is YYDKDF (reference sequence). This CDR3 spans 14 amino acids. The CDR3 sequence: CATSRGLGRETQYF. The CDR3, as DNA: TGTGCCACCAGCAGAGGACTAGGTCGGGAGACCCAGTACTTC.

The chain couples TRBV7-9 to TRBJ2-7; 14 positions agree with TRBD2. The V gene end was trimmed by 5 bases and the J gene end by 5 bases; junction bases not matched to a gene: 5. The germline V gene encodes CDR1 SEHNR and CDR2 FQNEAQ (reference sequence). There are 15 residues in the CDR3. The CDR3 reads CASSPQGLAGDEQYF. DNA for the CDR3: TGTGCCAGCAGCCCACAGGGACTAGCGGGAGACGAGCAGTACTTC.